This TCR beta chain was identified during a study of glioma-infiltrating T cells after dendritic cell vaccination. In the study overall: Treatment, given 2003 to 2012, was autologous tumor lysate-pulsed dendritic cell vaccination. Dendritic cells derived from monocytes and pulsed with autologous tumor lysate formed the vaccine.

General study points: The cohort had few patients with full blood and tumor sets.

Comments on this clone: Antigen unknown.

Amplification used 60 V beta primers and 13 J beta primers. TCRdb keeps only in-frame clones here, not all; method: immunoSEQ multiplex PCR. The sample yields 70,000 to 90,000 clones, roughly four fifths seen once. The time point was: after dendritic cell vaccination, including at tumor progression/relapse. Germline CDR1 MRHNA, CDR2 SNTAGT. The CDR3 consists of 16 residues. Trimming removed 3 bases at V and 3 bases at J, with 17 bases between. The chain joins TRBV6-4 to TRBJ1-2, with D perhaps matching TRBD1 (5 bases). This clonotype was obtained from a human donor with glioblastoma. The sample in question was blood, obtained after dendritic cell vaccination. CDR3 in DNA: TGTGCCAGCAGTGATTCTGCCGGGGGGGGTTACTATGGCTACACCTTC. Its protein is CASSDSAGGGYYGYTF.